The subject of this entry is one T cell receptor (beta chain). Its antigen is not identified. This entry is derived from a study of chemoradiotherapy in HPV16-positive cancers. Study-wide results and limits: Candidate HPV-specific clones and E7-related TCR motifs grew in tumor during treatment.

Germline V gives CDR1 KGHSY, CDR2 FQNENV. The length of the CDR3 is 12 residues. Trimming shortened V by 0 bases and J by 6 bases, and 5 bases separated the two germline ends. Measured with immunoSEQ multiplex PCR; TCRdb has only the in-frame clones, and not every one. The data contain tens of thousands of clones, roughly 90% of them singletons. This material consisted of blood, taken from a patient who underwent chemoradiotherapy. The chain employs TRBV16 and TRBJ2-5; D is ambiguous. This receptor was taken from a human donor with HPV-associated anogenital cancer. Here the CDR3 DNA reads TGTGCCAGCAGCCAATCTAGGCAGACCCAGTACTTC. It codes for CASSQSRQTQYF.